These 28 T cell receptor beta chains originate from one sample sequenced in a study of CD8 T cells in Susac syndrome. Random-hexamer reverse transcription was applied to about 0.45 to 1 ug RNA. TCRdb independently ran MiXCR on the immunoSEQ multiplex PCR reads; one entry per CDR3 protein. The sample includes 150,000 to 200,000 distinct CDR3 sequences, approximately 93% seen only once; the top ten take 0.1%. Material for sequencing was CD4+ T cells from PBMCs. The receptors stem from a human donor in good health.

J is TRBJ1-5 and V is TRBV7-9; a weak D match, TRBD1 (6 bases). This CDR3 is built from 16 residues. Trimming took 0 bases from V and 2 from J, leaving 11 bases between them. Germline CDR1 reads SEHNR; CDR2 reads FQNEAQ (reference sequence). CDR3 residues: CASSLAEGDRNQPQHF. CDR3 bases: TGTGCCAGCAGCTTAGCTGAGGGGGACCGCAATCAGCCCCAGCATTTT.

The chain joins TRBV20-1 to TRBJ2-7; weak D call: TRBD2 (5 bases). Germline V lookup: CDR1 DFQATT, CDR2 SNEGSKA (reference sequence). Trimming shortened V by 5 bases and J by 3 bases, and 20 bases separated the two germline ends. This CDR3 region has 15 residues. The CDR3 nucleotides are TGCAGTGCTGAACCCGGGAAACACCGGGACTACGAGCAGTACTTC. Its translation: CSAEPGKHRDYEQYF.

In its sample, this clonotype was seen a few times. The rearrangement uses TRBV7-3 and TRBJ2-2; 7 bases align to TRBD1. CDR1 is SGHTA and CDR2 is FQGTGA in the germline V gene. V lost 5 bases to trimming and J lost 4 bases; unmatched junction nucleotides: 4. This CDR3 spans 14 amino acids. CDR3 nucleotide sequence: TGTGCCAGCAGCCTCGCAGGGGGCACCGGGGAGCTGTTTTTT. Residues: CASSLAGGTGELFF.

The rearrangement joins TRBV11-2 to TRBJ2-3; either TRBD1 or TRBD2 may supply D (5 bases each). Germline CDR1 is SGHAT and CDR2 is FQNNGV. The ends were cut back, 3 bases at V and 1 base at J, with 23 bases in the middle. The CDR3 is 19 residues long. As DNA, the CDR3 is TGTGCCAGCAGCTTGGGGAAGGTGGGGGAATCCTTTGGCACAGATACGCAGTATTTT. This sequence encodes CASSLGKVGESFGTDTQYF.

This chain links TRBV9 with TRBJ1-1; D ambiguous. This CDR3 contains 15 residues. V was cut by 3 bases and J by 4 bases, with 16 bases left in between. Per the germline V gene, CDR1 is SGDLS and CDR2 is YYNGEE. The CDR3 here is CASSGGETVGTEAFF. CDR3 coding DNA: TGTGCCAGCAGCGGGGGTGAAACAGTTGGCACTGAAGCTTTCTTT.

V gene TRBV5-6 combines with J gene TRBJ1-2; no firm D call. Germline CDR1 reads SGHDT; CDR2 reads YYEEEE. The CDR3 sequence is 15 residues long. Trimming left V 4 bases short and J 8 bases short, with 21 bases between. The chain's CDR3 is CASSHGPGSTKGYTF. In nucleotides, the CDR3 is TGTGCCAGCAGCCACGGACCGGGTTCAACAAAAGGCTACACCTTC. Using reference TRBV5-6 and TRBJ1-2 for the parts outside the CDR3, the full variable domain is DAGVTQSPTHLIKTRGQQVTLRCSPKSGHDTVSWYQQALGQGPQFIFQYYEEEERQRGNFPDRFSGHQFPNYSSELNVNALLLGDSALYLCASSHGPGSTKGYTFGSGTRLTVV.

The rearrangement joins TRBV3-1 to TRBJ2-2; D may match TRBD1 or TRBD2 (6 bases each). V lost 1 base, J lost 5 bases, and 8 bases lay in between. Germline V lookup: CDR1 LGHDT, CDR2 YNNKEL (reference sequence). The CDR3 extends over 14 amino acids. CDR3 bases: TGTGCCAGCAGCCAAGCGGGGGCTACCGGGGAGCTGTTTTTT. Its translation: CASSQAGATGELFF.

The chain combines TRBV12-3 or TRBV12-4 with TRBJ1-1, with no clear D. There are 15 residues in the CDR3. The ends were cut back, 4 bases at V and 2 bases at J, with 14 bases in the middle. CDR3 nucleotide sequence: TGTGCCAGCAGTTACTATGGATGGGGAAACACTGAAGCTTTCTTT. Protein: CASSYYGWGNTEAFF.

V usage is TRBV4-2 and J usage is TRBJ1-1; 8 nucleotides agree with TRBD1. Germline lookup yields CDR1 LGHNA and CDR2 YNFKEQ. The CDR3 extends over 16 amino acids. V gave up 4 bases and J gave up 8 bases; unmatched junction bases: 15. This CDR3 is CASSPYLGDRSREAFF. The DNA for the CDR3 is TGTGCCAGCAGCCCTTACCTTGGGGACAGGTCCCGGGAAGCTTTCTTT.

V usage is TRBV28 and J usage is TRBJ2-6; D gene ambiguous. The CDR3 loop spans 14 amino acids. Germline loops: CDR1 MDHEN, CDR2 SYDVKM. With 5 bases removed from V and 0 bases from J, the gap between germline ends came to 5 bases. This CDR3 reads CASSIVSGANVLTF. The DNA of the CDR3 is TGTGCCAGCAGTATCGTCTCTGGGGCCAACGTCCTGACTTTC.

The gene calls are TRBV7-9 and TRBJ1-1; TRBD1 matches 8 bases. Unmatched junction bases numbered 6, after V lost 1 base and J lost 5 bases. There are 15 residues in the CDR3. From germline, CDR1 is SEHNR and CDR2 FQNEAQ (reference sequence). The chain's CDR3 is CASSLGDRRETEAFF. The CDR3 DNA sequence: TGTGCCAGCAGCTTAGGGGACAGGAGGGAGACTGAAGCTTTCTTT. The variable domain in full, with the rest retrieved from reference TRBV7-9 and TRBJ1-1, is DTGVSQNPRHKITKRGQNVTFRCDPISEHNRLYWYRQTLGQGPEFLTYFQNEAQLEKSRLLSDRFSAERPKGSFSTLEIQRTEQGDSAMYLCASSLGDRRETEAFFGQGTRLTVV.

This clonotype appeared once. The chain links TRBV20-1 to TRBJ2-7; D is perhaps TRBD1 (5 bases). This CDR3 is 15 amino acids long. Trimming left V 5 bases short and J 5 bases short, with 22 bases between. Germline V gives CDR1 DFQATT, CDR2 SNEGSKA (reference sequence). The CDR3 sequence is CSAESGQTAANEQYF. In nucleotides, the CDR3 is TGCAGTGCTGAATCAGGGCAGACCGCTGCAAACGAGCAGTACTTC.

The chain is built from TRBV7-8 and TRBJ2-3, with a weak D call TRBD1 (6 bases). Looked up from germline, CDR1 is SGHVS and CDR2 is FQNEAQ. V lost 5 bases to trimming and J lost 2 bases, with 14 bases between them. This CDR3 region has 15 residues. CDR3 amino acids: CASSLLGQITDTQYF. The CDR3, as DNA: TGTGCCAGCAGCCTTCTCGGACAGATCACAGATACGCAGTATTTT. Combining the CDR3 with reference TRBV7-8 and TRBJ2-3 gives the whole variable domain GAGVSQSPRYKVAKRGQDVALRCDPISGHVSLFWYQQALGQGPEFLTYFQNEAQLDKSGLPSDRFFAERPEGSVSTLKIQRTQQEDSAVYLCASSLLGQITDTQYFGPGTRLTVL.

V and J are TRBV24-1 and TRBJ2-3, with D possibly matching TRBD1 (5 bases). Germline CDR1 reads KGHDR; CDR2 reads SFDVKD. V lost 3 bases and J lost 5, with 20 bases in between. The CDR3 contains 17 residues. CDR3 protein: CATSDPLPGNREDTQYF. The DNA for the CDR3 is TGTGCCACCAGTGATCCACTACCAGGGAATCGTGAAGATACGCAGTATTTT.

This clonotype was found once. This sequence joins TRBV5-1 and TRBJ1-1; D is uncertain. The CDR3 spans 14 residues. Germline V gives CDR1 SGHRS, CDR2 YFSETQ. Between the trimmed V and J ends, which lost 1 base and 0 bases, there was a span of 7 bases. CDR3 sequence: CASSLQTMNTEAFF. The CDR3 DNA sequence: TGCGCCAGCAGCTTGCAGACTATGAACACTGAAGCTTTCTTT.

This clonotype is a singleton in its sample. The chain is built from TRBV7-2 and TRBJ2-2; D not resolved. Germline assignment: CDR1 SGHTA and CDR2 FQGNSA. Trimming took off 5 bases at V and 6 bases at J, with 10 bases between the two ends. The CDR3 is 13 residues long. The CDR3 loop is CASSPYMAGELFF. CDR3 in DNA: TGTGCCAGCAGCCCCTACATGGCCGGGGAGCTGTTTTTT.

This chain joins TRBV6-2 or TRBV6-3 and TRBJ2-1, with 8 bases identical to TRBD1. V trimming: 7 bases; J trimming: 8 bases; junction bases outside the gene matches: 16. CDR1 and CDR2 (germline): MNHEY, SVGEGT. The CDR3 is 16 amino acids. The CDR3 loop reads CASIPGPAGGFDEQFF. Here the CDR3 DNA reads TGTGCCAGCATTCCGGGTCCGGCAGGGGGCTTCGATGAGCAGTTCTTC.

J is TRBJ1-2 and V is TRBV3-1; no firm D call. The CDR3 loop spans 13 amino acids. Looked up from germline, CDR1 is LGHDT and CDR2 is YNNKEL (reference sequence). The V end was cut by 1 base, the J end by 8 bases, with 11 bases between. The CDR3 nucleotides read TGTGCCAGCAGCCAAGGTCGAGGGTGGGGCTACACCTTC. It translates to CASSQGRGWGYTF.

This CDR3 reads CASSQAKRGGPETQYF. The DNA of the CDR3 is TGCGCCAGCAGCCAAGCTAAGCGGGGGGGCCCAGAGACCCAGTACTTC. The chain recombines TRBV4-1 with TRBJ2-5, with 10 bases matching TRBD2. CDR3 length: 16 residues. CDR1 MGHRA and CDR2 YSYEKL come from the germline V gene. The junction had 6 bases not matched to a gene; V was cut back by 1 base and J by 4 bases.

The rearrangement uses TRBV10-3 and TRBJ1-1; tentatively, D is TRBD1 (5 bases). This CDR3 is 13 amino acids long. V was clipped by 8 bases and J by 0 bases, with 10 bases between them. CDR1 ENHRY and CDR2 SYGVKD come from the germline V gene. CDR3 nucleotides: TGTGCCATCGGGGGTTCTCTGAACACTGAAGCTTTCTTT. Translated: CAIGGSLNTEAFF.

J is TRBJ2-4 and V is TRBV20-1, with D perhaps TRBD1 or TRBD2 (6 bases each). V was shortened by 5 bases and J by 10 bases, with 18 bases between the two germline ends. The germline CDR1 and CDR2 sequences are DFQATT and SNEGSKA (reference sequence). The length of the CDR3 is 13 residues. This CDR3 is CSAEGDGSRIQYF. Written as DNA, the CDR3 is TGCAGTGCTGAGGGGGACGGGAGTCGAATTCAGTACTTC.

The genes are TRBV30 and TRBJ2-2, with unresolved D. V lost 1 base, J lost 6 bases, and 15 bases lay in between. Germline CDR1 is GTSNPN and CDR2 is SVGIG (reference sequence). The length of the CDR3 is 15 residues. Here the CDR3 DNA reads TGTGCCTGGAGTGAAGGGAAAAGGGTCGCCGGGGAGCTGTTTTTT. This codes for CAWSEGKRVAGELFF. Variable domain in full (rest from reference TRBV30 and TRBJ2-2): SQTIHQWPATLVQPVGSPLSLECTVEGTSNPNLYWYRQAAGRGLQLLFYSVGIGQISSEVPQNLSASRPQDRQFILSSKKLLLSDSGFYLCAWSEGKRVAGELFFGEGSRLTVL.

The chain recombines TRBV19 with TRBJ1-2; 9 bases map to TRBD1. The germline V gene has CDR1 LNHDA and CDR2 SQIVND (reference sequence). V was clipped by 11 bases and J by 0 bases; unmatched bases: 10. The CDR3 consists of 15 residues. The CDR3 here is CAVWGQGAPNYGYTF. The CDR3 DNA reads TGTGCCGTTTGGGGACAGGGCGCTCCTAACTATGGCTACACCTTC.

The CDR3 sequence is CAISGDGGASYNEQFF. Here the CDR3 DNA reads TGTGCCATCAGTGGCGACGGGGGGGCCTCCTACAATGAGCAGTTCTTC. V is TRBV10-3 and J is TRBJ2-1; TRBD2 matches at 8 bases. V lost 4 bases and J lost 0; bases outside the gene matches: 5. CDR1 ENHRY and CDR2 SYGVKD come from the germline V gene. The CDR3 consists of 16 residues.

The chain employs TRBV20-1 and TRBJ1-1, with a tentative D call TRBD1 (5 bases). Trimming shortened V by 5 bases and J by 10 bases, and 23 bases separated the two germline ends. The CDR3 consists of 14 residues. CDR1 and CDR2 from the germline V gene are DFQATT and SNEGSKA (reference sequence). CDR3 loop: CSAPSSTVSSGAFF. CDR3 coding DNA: TGCAGTGCTCCTTCCTCGACAGTGAGCTCGGGAGCTTTCTTT.

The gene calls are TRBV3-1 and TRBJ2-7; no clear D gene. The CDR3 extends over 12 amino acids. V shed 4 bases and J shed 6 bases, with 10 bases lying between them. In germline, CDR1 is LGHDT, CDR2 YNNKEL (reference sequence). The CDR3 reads CASSLSWGEQYF. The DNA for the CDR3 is TGTGCCAGCAGCCTATCCTGGGGCGAGCAGTACTTC.

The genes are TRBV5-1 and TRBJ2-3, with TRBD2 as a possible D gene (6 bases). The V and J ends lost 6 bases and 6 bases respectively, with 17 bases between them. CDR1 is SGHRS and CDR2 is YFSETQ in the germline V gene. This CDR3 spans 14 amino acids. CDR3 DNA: TGCGCCAGCACCGATATCGGGAGCCTCGATACGCAGTATTTT. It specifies CASTDIGSLDTQYF.

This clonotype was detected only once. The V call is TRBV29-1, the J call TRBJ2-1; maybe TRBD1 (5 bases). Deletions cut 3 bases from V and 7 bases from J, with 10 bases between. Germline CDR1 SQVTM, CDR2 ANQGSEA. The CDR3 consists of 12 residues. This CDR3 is CSVEPGKNEQFF. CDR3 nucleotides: TGCAGCGTTGAGCCAGGGAAGAATGAGCAGTTCTTC.